The 10 T cell receptor beta chains reported below all come from one sample, sequenced in a study of blood T cell repertoires in COVID-19. Sequencing used immunoSEQ multiplex PCR; TCRdb keeps in-frame clones, though not all of them. The sample contains about 380,000 clones, 88% of which appear only once. The sequencing sample was made of PBMCs or T cells enriched from blood (not recorded which). These receptors came from a woman aged 18-29 years who had recovered from COVID-19.

V and J are TRBV7-6 and TRBJ2-6; TRBD1 might be the D (6 bases). Germline lookup yields CDR1 SGHVS and CDR2 FNYEAQ. Between the trimmed V and J ends, which lost 2 bases and 1 base, there was a span of 9 bases. This CDR3 region has 16 residues. CDR3 nucleotide sequence: TGTGCCAGCAGCTTATTCCAGGGGTCTGGGGCCAACGTCCTGACTTTC. This gives the protein CASSLFQGSGANVLTF.

This chain connects TRBV3-1 (or the pseudogene TRBV3-2) to TRBJ2-6; 7 bases are shared with TRBD1. CDR1 and CDR2 (germline): LGHDT, YNNKEL (reference sequence). This CDR3 has 15 amino acids. Trimming removed 6 bases from V and 2 bases from J; junction bases left unmatched: 4. The CDR3 sequence is CASRAQGAGANVLTF. Here the CDR3 DNA reads TGTGCCAGCAGAGCCCAGGGGGCTGGGGCCAACGTCCTGACTTTC.

The chain couples TRBV9 to TRBJ2-3, with 11 bases lining up with TRBD2. CDR3 size: 17 residues. The ends lost 4 bases at V and 2 bases at J; junction bases unmatched: 9. From germline, CDR1 is SGDLS and CDR2 YYNGEE. This CDR3 is CASSPLGLAEPTDTQYF. DNA for the CDR3: TGTGCCAGCAGCCCTTTGGGACTAGCGGAGCCCACAGATACGCAGTATTTT.

This clone was seen just once. The gene calls are TRBV4-1 and TRBJ1-1; 9 bases line up with TRBD1. The CDR3 totals 16 residues. The germline gives CDR1 MGHRA, CDR2 YSYEKL. Trimming took 4 bases from V and 4 from J; bases not matched to a gene: 10. In nucleotides, the CDR3 is TGCGCCAGCAGCCCAGACGACCGACAGGGGGGCACTGAAGCTTTCTTT. It is translated as CASSPDDRQGGTEAFF.

The gene calls are TRBV9 and TRBJ2-1; 8 bases map to TRBD2. The V and J ends lost 0 bases and 1 base, in that order; junction bases with no gene match: 3. The length of the CDR3 is 16 residues. Germline CDR1 is SGDLS and CDR2 is YYNGEE. This chain's CDR3 is CASSVERGPSYNEQFF. CDR3 DNA: TGTGCCAGCAGCGTAGAGCGGGGGCCTTCCTACAATGAGCAGTTCTTC.

The chain has TRBV20-1 and TRBJ1-2; 11 bases line up with TRBD1. J gave up 4 bases and V 3 bases, and 10 bases lay outside the gene matches. This CDR3 has 16 residues. CDR1 and CDR2 (germline): DFQATT, SNEGSKA (reference sequence). The CDR3 DNA reads as TGCAGTGCTAGTGGCCTTGGACAGGGGGCGTCCTATGGCTACACCTTC. This translates into CSASGLGQGASYGYTF.

This clone was seen a few times. This rearrangement joins TRBV7-3 to TRBJ1-4, with no clear D. The germline CDR1 and CDR2 sequences are SGHTA and FQGTGA. Trimming shortened V by 1 base and J by 3 bases, and 9 bases separated the two germline ends. This CDR3 region has 15 residues. The CDR3 nucleotides read TGTGCCAGCAGCTTAAATGGGCTCCCTAATGAAAAACTGTTTTTT. Its translation: CASSLNGLPNEKLFF.

This chain's CDR3 is CASTRTVGANVLTF. In DNA, the CDR3 is TGCGCCAGCACACGGACAGTCGGGGCCAACGTCCTGACTTTC. The chain joins TRBV5-1 to TRBJ2-6; weak D call: TRBD1 (6 bases). Per the germline V gene, CDR1 is SGHRS and CDR2 is YFSETQ. Trimming left V 6 bases short and J 4 bases short, with 11 bases between. CDR3 length: 14 amino acids.

J is TRBJ2-7 and V is TRBV2; 7 bases are shared with TRBD1. Germline V CDR1 and CDR2: SNHLY, FYNNEI. The trim removed 8 bases at V and 0 bases at J, leaving 10 bases unmatched. The length of the CDR3 is 15 residues. CDR3 coding DNA: TGTGCCAGCCGTATCTCACAGGGGCCCTCCTACGAGCAGTACTTC. Encoded protein: CASRISQGPSYEQYF.

The chain couples TRBV2 to TRBJ1-1, with 10 bases aligning to TRBD1. The CDR3 covers 15 residues. Germline CDR1 and CDR2: SNHLY and FYNNEI. J lost 1 base, V lost 6 bases, and 5 bases had no gene match. Here the CDR3 DNA reads TGTGCCAGCAGCCGGACAGGGGGACAGAACACTGAAGCTTTCTTT. Its protein is CASSRTGGQNTEAFF. The entire variable domain, with the rest obtained from reference TRBV2 and TRBJ1-1, is as follows: EPEVTQTPSHQVTQMGQEVILRCVPISNHLYFYWYRQILGQKVEFLVSFYNNEISEKSEIFDDQFSVERPDGSNFTLKIRSTKLEDSAMYFCASSRTGGQNTEAFFGQGTRLTVV.